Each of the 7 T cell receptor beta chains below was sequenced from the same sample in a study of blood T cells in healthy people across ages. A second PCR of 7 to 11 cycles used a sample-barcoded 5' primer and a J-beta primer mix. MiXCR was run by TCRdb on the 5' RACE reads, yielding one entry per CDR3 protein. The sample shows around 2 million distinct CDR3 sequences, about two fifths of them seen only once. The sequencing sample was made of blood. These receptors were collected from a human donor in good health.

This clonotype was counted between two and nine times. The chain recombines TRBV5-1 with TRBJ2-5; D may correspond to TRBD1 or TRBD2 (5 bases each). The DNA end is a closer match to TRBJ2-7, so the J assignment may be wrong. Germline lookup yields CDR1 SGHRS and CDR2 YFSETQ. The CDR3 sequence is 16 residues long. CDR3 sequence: CASSLVAPGPAYEQYF. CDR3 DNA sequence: TGCGCCAGCAGCTTGGTGGCCCCGGGACCAGCCTACGAGCAGTACTTC.

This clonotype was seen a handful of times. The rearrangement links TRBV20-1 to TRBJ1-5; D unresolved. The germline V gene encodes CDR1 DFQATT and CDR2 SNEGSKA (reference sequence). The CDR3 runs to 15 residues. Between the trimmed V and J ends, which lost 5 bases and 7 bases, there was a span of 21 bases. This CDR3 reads CSAYPGEPIAQPQHF. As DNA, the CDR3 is TGCAGTGCTTACCCCGGGGAACCCATTGCCCAGCCCCAGCATTTT.

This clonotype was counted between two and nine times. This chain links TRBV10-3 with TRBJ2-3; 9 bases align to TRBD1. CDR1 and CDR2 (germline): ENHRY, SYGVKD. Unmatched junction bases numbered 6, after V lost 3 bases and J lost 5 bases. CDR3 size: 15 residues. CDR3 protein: CAISDRDRDGDTQYF. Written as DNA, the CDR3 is TGTGCCATCAGTGATCGGGACAGGGATGGAGATACGCAGTATTTT.

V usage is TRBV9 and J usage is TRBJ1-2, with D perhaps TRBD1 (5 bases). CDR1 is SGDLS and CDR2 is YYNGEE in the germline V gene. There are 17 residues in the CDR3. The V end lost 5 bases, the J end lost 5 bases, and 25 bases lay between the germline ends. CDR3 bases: TGTGCCAGCAGTCCGCATAATCCCGACCAGGGATCTTATGGCTACACCTTC. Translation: CASSPHNPDQGSYGYTF. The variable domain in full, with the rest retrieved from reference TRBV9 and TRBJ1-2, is DSGVTQTPKHLITATGQRVTLRCSPRSGDLSVYWYQQSLDQGLQFLIQYYNGEERAKGNILERFSAQQFPDLHSELNLSSLELGDSALYFCASSPHNPDQGSYGYTFGSGTRLTVV.

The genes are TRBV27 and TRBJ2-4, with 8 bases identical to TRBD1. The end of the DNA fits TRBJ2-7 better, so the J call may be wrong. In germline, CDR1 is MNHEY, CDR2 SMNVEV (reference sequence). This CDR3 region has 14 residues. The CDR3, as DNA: TGTGCCAGCAGTTCCCGGGACAGGCTCGTCGAGCAGTACTTC. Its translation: CASSSRDRLVEQYF.

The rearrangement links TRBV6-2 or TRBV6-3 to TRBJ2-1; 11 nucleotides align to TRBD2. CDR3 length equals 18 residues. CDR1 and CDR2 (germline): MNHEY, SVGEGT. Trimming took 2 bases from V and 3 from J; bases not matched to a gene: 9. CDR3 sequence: CASSYPLSGLAVYNEQFF. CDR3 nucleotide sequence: TGTGCCAGCAGTTACCCCCTTTCGGGACTAGCGGTCTACAATGAGCAGTTCTTC.

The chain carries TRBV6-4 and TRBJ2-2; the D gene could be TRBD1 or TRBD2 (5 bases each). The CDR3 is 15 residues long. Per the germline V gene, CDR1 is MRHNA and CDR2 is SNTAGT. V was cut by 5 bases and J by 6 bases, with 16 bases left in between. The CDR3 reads CASSRTGLVSGELFF. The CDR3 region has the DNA TGTGCCAGCAGTCGTACAGGACTGGTTTCCGGGGAGCTGTTTTTT.